This passage covers 20 T cell receptor beta chains from one sample sequenced in a study of shared clonotypes between healthy human individuals. Sequencing used immunoSEQ multiplex PCR; TCRdb keeps in-frame clones, though not all of them. Of under 850,000 clones in the sample, approximately 92% were seen once. Naive CD8 cells lacked CD45RO, underwent positive selection for CCR7 and left out terminally differentiated effector memory CD45RA+ cells. The source material was naive CD8+ T cells sorted from blood. The receptor source for this set is a man between 25 and 39 years old in good health.

The genes are TRBV6-1 and TRBJ2-2, with D uncertain. CDR3 size: 15 residues. V was shortened by 2 bases and J by 6 bases, with 13 bases between the two germline ends. The germline CDR1 and CDR2 sequences are MNHNS and SASEGT. The CDR3 DNA follows: TGTGCCAGCAGTGAATACCGCCCAGGATCCGGGGAGCTGTTTTTT. Protein: CASSEYRPGSGELFF.

CDR3 nucleotides: TGTGCCAGCAGCTCTCCGGGCCATACCTACAATGAGCAGTTCTTC. Protein product: CASSSPGHTYNEQFF. V is TRBV11-2 and J is TRBJ2-1; D is ambiguous. The CDR3 totals 15 residues. Germline V CDR1 and CDR2: SGHAT, FQNNGV. With 4 bases removed from V and 2 bases from J, the gap between germline ends came to 12 bases.

V is TRBV29-1 and J is TRBJ2-7, with TRBD2 matching 13 bases. Trimming at V came to 3 bases and at J to 3 bases, leaving 5 bases not matched to a gene. CDR3 size: 15 residues. In germline, CDR1 is SQVTM, CDR2 ANQGSEA. The CDR3 sequence is CSVEWTSGSYYEQYF. CDR3 coding DNA: TGCAGCGTTGAGTGGACTAGCGGGAGTTACTACGAGCAGTACTTC.

The chain recombines TRBV4-1 with TRBJ1-5; TRBD1 matches at 7 bases. Germline V gene sequence: CDR1 MGHRA, CDR2 YSYEKL. J gave up 2 bases and V 5 bases, and 9 bases lay outside the gene matches. The CDR3 length is 16 residues. The CDR3 nucleotides are TGCGCCAGCAGCTTCCAAGGAGGGGGCGGCAATCAGCCCCAGCATTTT. Residues: CASSFQGGGGNQPQHF.

The V call is TRBV5-1, the J call TRBJ2-3, with 12 bases fitting TRBD2. The length of the CDR3 is 15 residues. The V and J ends lost 5 bases and 3 bases, in that order; junction bases with no gene match: 4. Germline assignment: CDR1 SGHRS and CDR2 YFSETQ. CDR3 DNA sequence: TGCGCCAGCAGACGGACTAGCGGGGCGACAGATACGCAGTATTTT. This translates into CASRRTSGATDTQYF.

This chain uses TRBV4-1 with TRBJ2-7; D gene unclear. The CDR3 sequence is 14 residues long. Germline V gene sequence: CDR1 MGHRA, CDR2 YSYEKL. Deletions cut 0 bases from V and 5 bases from J, with 11 bases between. The CDR3 nucleotides are TGCGCCAGCAGCCAAGATTTGGGTTCCGACGAGCAGTACTTC. This sequence encodes CASSQDLGSDEQYF.

CDR3 in DNA: TGTGCCAGCAGTTTAAGTGGCTCTACCCTCTACGAGCAGTACTTC. Translated, it gives CASSLSGSTLYEQYF. This chain links TRBV27 with TRBJ2-7; no definite D call. The CDR3 consists of 15 residues. The V end lost 2 bases, the J end lost 3 bases, and 14 bases lay between the germline ends. Per the germline V gene, CDR1 is MNHEY and CDR2 is SMNVEV (reference sequence).

The chain employs TRBV27 and TRBJ2-3; 9 positions match TRBD2. V lost 3 bases and J lost 3; bases outside the gene matches: 4. CDR1 and CDR2 (germline): MNHEY, SMNVEV (reference sequence). The CDR3 covers 15 residues. CDR3 coding DNA: TGTGCCAGCAGTTTTAGCGGGAGTGAGACAGATACGCAGTATTTT. Translating it yields CASSFSGSETDTQYF.

The rearrangement links TRBV2 to TRBJ2-1; no clear D gene. The V gene lost 4 bases and the J gene lost 8 bases, with 12 bases spanning the gap. The germline V gene has CDR1 SNHLY and CDR2 FYNNEI. This CDR3 is built from 13 residues. The chain's CDR3 is CASSVMPWDEQFF. CDR3 DNA: TGTGCCAGCAGTGTGATGCCGTGGGATGAGCAGTTCTTC.

This clone was seen a few times. A far larger clone is one nucleotide away, so this likely arose from a read error. CDR3 in amino acids: CASSLNYGYTF. The CDR3 nucleotides are TGTGCCAGCAGCCTAAACTATGGCTACACCTTC. The V gene is TRBV5-4, the J gene TRBJ1-2; D not resolved. V was clipped by 4 bases and J by 2 bases, with 3 bases between them. The CDR3 runs to 11 residues. Germline values: CDR1 SGHNT, CDR2 YYREEE (reference sequence). Looking up the rest from reference TRBV5-4 and TRBJ1-2 gives the full variable domain: ETGVTQSPTHLIKTRGQQVTLRCSSQSGHNTVSWYQQALGQGPQFIFQYYREEENGRGNFPPRFSGLQFPNYSSELNVNALELDDSALYLCASSLNYGYTFGSGTRLTVV.

This sequence joins TRBV28 and TRBJ2-3, with TRBD1 matching over 8 bases. The germline CDR1 and CDR2 sequences are MDHEN and SYDVKM. There are 16 residues in the CDR3. The trim removed 5 bases at V and 1 base at J, leaving 8 bases unmatched. The CDR3 coding sequence is TGTGCCAGCAGTCCAACTCCGGGACAGGGCACAGATACGCAGTATTTT. As protein: CASSPTPGQGTDTQYF. Complete variable domain (other parts from reference TRBV28 and TRBJ2-3): DVKVTQSSRYLVKRTGEKVFLECVQDMDHENMFWYRQDPGLGLRLIYFSYDVKMKEKGDIPEGYSVSREKKERFSLILESASTNQTSMYLCASSPTPGQGTDTQYFGPGTRLTVL.

V usage is TRBV2 and J usage is TRBJ1-3; TRBD1 aligns across 11 bases. Germline assignment: CDR1 SNHLY and CDR2 FYNNEI. The length of the CDR3 is 14 residues. Losses at the gene ends were 7 bases for V and 7 bases for J; bases not matched to a gene: 6. The CDR3 is CASILRDRGNTIYF. The CDR3 bases are TGTGCCAGCATCCTCCGGGACAGGGGGAACACCATATATTTT. Supplemented by reference TRBV2 and TRBJ1-3, the full variable domain reads EPEVTQTPSHQVTQMGQEVILRCVPISNHLYFYWYRQILGQKVEFLVSFYNNEISEKSEIFDDQFSVERPDGSNFTLKIRSTKLEDSAMYFCASILRDRGNTIYFGEGSWLTVV.

The chain joins TRBV10-3 to TRBJ1-5, with 7 bases lining up with TRBD1. The trim removed 5 bases at V and 12 bases at J, leaving 1 base unmatched. The CDR3 extends over 10 amino acids. Germline values: CDR1 ENHRY, CDR2 SYGVKD. CDR3 sequence (DNA): TGTGCCATCAGTAACAGGGGCCAGCATTTT. Its translation: CAISNRGQHF.

This sequence joins TRBV2 and TRBJ1-1; TRBD1 is a possible D gene (5 bases). V was shortened by 1 base and J by 1 base, with 16 bases between the two germline ends. The CDR3 totals 17 residues. The germline V gene encodes CDR1 SNHLY and CDR2 FYNNEI. CDR3 sequence reads: CASSEDPQGPPNTEAFF. As DNA, the CDR3 is TGTGCCAGCAGTGAAGACCCTCAGGGCCCCCCGAACACTGAAGCTTTCTTT. The whole variable domain, filled in from reference TRBV2 and TRBJ1-1, reads EPEVTQTPSHQVTQMGQEVILRCVPISNHLYFYWYRQILGQKVEFLVSFYNNEISEKSEIFDDQFSVERPDGSNFTLKIRSTKLEDSAMYFCASSEDPQGPPNTEAFFGQGTRLTVV.

This clone has only one observation. This sequence joins TRBV4-1 and TRBJ2-1; D is uncertain. The ends were cut back, 0 bases at V and 8 bases at J, with 11 bases in the middle. CDR3 length: 14 residues. From germline, CDR1 is MGHRA and CDR2 YSYEKL. In nucleotides, the CDR3 is TGCGCCAGCAGCCAAGAAGGGTACCGGGATGAGCAGTTCTTC. Amino acids: CASSQEGYRDEQFF.

This clone showed up just a few times. The chain joins TRBV7-9 to TRBJ2-3; 9 nucleotides agree with TRBD2. CDR3 length: 15 amino acids. J gave up 7 bases and V 2 bases, and 7 bases lay outside the gene matches. CDR1 is SEHNR and CDR2 is FQNEAQ in the germline V gene (reference sequence). CDR3 amino acids: CASSLSRAGGNTQYF. CDR3 coding DNA: TGTGCCAGCAGCTTATCGCGCGCGGGAGGGAATACGCAGTATTTT.

This clone appeared a single time. The chain joins TRBV19 to TRBJ2-5, with D unclear. V gave up 3 bases and J gave up 5 bases, with 13 bases separating them. This CDR3 comprises 14 residues. Germline-derived CDR1 and CDR2 are LNHDA and SQIVND (reference sequence). The CDR3 DNA sequence: TGTGCCAGTAGTATTGGGGTGTTCTGGGAGACCCAGTACTTC. This translates into CASSIGVFWETQYF.

The chain uses TRBV28 and TRBJ2-2, with D hard to call. Trimming took off 6 bases at V and 4 bases at J, with 15 bases between the two ends. The CDR3 is 15 amino acids. CDR1 and CDR2 from the germline V gene are MDHEN and SYDVKM. This CDR3 is CASSTRRHATGELFF. As DNA, the CDR3 is TGTGCCAGCAGCACGAGACGACATGCCACCGGGGAGCTGTTTTTT. The complete variable domain, with remaining parts taken from reference TRBV28 and TRBJ2-2, reads DVKVTQSSRYLVKRTGEKVFLECVQDMDHENMFWYRQDPGLGLRLIYFSYDVKMKEKGDIPEGYSVSREKKERFSLILESASTNQTSMYLCASSTRRHATGELFFGEGSRLTVL.

This clone was detected only a few times. The chain uses TRBV10-1 and TRBJ1-2; 8 positions agree with TRBD1. The CDR3 is made up of 16 amino acids. Germline trimming cut 0 bases from V and 4 bases from J; bases unmatched to any gene: 7. Germline loops: CDR1 WNHNN, CDR2 SYGVQD (reference sequence). This CDR3 is CASSESGDRSFYGYTF. In DNA form, the CDR3 reads TGCGCCAGCAGTGAGTCGGGGGACAGGTCCTTCTATGGCTACACCTTC.

The gene calls are TRBV27 and TRBJ1-4, with 9 bases aligning to TRBD1. The CDR3 is made up of 14 amino acids. The V gene's germline CDR1 is MNHEY and CDR2 SMNVEV (reference sequence). The V and J ends lost 4 bases and 10 bases, in that order; junction bases with no gene match: 7. The CDR3 loop reads CASSWDRALGKLFF. The DNA of the CDR3 is TGTGCCAGCAGTTGGGACAGGGCTTTGGGAAAACTGTTTTTT.